The present T cell receptor beta chain was sequenced within a study of cytomegalovirus exposure and HLA in healthy donors. Study details: T cells numbering around 200 million yielded 95 million to 140 million unique TCR beta sequences in an earlier analysis. Study-wide points: Among TCR beta chains, those listed as cytomegalovirus-associated numbered fewer than 200. The number of N-insertions in an Asian-associated ancestry cluster was reportedly below the roughly 700-donor mean in a later analysis. Analyzed later, association rates of TCRs varied across HLA loci, with DRB1 most and HLA-C fewest.

V was cut by 2 bases and J by 4 bases, with 17 bases left in between. This CDR3 is built from 16 residues. Germline V CDR1 and CDR2: SGHNT, YENEEA. The PCR contained 60 Vbeta and 13 Jbeta primers. Assay used: immunoSEQ multiplex PCR; TCRdb lists only in-frame clones, some missing. The specimen's table records approximately 50,000 clones. Remarks on this clone: The antigen is not known.

The source of this sequence is a woman between 40 and 55 years old in good health and CMV-seronegative. Material for sequencing was PBMCs. The genes are TRBV11-3 and TRBJ2-5, with D uncertain. CDR3 bases: TGTGCCAGCAGCTTACCCGTGCGGAGTTTTGGAGAGACCCAGTACTTC. It is translated as CASSLPVRSFGETQYF.